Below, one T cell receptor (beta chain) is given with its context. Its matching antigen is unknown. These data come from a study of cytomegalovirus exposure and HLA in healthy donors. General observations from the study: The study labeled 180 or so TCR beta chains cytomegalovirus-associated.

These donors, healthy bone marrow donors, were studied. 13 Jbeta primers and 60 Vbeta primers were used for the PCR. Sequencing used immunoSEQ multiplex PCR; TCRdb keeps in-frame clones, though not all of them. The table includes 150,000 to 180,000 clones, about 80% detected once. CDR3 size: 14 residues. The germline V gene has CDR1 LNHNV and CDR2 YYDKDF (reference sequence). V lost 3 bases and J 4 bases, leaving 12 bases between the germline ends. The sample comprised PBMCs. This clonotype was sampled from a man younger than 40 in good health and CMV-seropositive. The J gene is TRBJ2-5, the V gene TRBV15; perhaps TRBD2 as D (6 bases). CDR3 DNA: TGTGCCACCAGCAGGGTTAGCGGCGGAGAGACCCAGTACTTC. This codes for CATSRVSGGETQYF.